This TCR beta chain was found in a study of T-cell reconstitution after alpha-beta-depleted transplantation in children (dated by TCRdb to about 2016). Background on the whole study: Using TCR repertoire profiling, the study followed T-cell immune reconstitution in a quantitative way in children after TCRalphabeta/CD19-depleted allogeneic hematopoietic cell transplantation. The paper's findings and limits, for the study overall: About two months after transplant, the apparently early recovery of alphabetaT-cell counts reportedly depended on just several hundred clones that had expanded rapidly and came from non-depleted graft cells. Hyperexpanded clone frequencies declined over subsequent months; after one year, T-cell counts and TCRbeta diversity were mostly attributed to newly produced T cells. In some patients, the high TCRbeta diversity seen at day 60 was put down to recipient T cells and intrathymic progenitors that had survived conditioning.

Per the publication, the treatment or condition label means: allogeneic hematopoietic cell transplantation with graft depleted of TCRalphabeta T cells and CD19 B cells. Transplant recipients were children who received TCRalphabeta/CD19-depleted allogeneic hematopoietic cell grafts. The library was built by means of PCR. Sequencing took place on an Illumina HiSeq 2500. To normalize quantification of the TCRbeta repertoire, the TCR libraries were built with molecular barcoding that relied on unique molecular identifiers. In-frame beta chains were kept once TCRdb had trimmed the public reads at Q25 with fastp and called clones with MiXCR. Duplicate CDR3 protein sequences are folded into a single record with the most common DNA and genes. This sample is represented by around 370,000 distinct CDR3 sequences; about 16% of them were singletons. Of the sample, around 43% is held by the ten largest clones.

The CDR3 runs 11 amino acids, cysteine and phenylalanine included. Only the CDR3 portion is preserved as DNA: 33 bases, with reading frame beginning at the first base. V and J are truncated by 7 bases and 2 bases respectively, leaving an intervening sequence of 8 bases. As encoded in the germline V gene, CDR1 is SQVTM while CDR2 is ANQGSEA. This clonotype has at least ten counts. Its antigen remains unidentified. Base qualities are not recorded, but no much larger clone differs from it by a single base. The rearranged segments are TRBV29-1 and TRBJ2-5; the best D guess is TRBD2, with 5 bases matching. The starting material was PBMCs, mostly from graft donor cells, obtained 360 days after TCRalphabeta/CD19-depleted stem cell transplant. The TCR was taken from a male patient aged 2-15 years who had a stem cell transplant for acute lymphoblastic leukemia, so the T cells may come from the graft donor. The CDR3 is CSGGFQETQYF. The nucleotide sequence is given as TGCAGCGGAGGGTTTCAAGAGACCCAGTACTTC.